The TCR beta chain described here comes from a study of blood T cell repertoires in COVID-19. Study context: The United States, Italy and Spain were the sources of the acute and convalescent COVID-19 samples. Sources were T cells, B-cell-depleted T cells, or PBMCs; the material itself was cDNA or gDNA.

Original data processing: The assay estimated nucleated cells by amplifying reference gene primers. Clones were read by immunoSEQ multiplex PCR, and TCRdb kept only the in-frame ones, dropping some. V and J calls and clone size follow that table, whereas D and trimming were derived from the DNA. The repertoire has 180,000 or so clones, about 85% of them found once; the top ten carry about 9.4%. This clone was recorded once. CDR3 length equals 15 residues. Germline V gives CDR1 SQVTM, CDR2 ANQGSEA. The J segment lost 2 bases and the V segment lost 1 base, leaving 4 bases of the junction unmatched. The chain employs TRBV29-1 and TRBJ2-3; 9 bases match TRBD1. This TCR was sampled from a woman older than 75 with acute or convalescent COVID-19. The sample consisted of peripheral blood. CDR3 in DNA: TGCAGCGTTGAAGTGGGACAGGGACCCACAGATACGCAGTATTTT. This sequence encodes CSVEVGQGPTDTQYF.